A selection of T cell receptor beta chains follows, all from one sample in a study of T cells in Graves' hyperthyroidism and ophthalmopathy. MiXCR, applied by TCRdb to the multiplex PCR reads, yields one record per CDR3 protein. This table has approximately 610,000 distinct CDR3 sequences, around 15% appearing once. Input material: blood. Receptors originate from a woman aged 18-30 years with Graves' hyperthyroidism. The CDR3 runs from the conserved cysteine through the conserved F or W. The D gene is left open where the match is weak. The size field is filled for only some rows; it gives once, few, many or a size class.

abundance	d_gene	v_gene	j_gene	CDR3aa	CDR3nt
many	.	TRBV7-9	TRBJ2-5	CASSFDVSKAQETQYF	TGTGCCAGCAGCTTTGACGTTTCGAAGGCGCAGGAGACCCAGTACTTC
few	.	TRBV5-6	TRBJ2-3	CASSFGFGSTDTQYF	TGTGCCAGCAGCTTCGGGTTTGGGAGCACAGATACGCAGTATTTT
few	.	TRBV29-1	TRBJ2-7	CSVGFIQGTYEQYF	TGCAGCGTTGGGTTCATACAGGGTACCTACGAGCAGTACTTC
.	.	TRBV4-3	TRBJ2-3	CASSQEGDTQYF	TGCGCCAGCAGCCAAGAGGGTGATACGCAGTATTTT
many	TRBD1	TRBV6-1	TRBJ2-7	CASWTGNLYEQYF	TGTGCCAGTTGGACAGGAAACCTCTACGAGCAGTACTTC
.	.	TRBV29-1	TRBJ2-4	CSVWEVAKNIQYF	TGCAGCGTTTGGGAGGTAGCCAAAAACATTCAGTACTTC
many	.	TRBV6-6	TRBJ1-1	CASSYRVEANTEAFF	TGTGCCAGCAGTTACAGGGTAGAGGCGAACACTGAAGCTTTCTTT
many	TRBD1	TRBV18	TRBJ1-2	CASSLGQGDLYGYTF	TGTGCCAGCTCACTCGGACAGGGGGACCTCTATGGCTACACCTTC
many	.	TRBV2	TRBJ2-7	CASSTGTSEQYF	TGTGCCAGCAGCACCGGGACCAGTGAGCAGTACTTC
many	TRBD1	TRBV7-2	TRBJ1-1	CASSRQGAGTEAFF	TGTGCCAGCAGCCGACAGGGGGCGGGCACTGAAGCTTTCTTT